One sample yielded the 20 T cell receptor beta chains listed below, sequenced in a study of blood T cell repertoires in COVID-19. Assay used: immunoSEQ multiplex PCR; TCRdb lists only in-frame clones, some missing. The data hold hundreds of thousands of clones, with almost 90% observed a single time. The sample consisted of peripheral blood. These receptors came from a woman between 40 and 50 years old with COVID-19, enrolled during active disease.

The rearrangement links TRBV24-1 to TRBJ2-1; the match to TRBD2 covers 9 bases. This CDR3 spans 15 amino acids. V lost 3 bases to trimming and J lost 7 bases; unmatched junction nucleotides: 6. Germline values: CDR1 KGHDR, CDR2 SFDVKD. For the CDR3, the DNA is TGTGCCACCAGTGATATATTAGCGGGAGTAAATGAGCAGTTCTTC. Its protein product is CATSDILAGVNEQFF.

The V call is TRBV12-3 or TRBV12-4, the J call TRBJ2-5; D is perhaps TRBD2 (5 bases). The CDR3 contains 13 residues. Trimming removed 6 bases from V and 1 base from J, with 9 bases in between. For the CDR3, the DNA is TGTGCCAGCAGGGTGAGCGGCCAAGAGACCCAGTACTTC. Translated: CASRVSGQETQYF.

CDR3 region: CASRPTSGRTYEQYF. CDR3 in DNA: TGTGCCAGCAGGCCAACTAGCGGGAGGACCTACGAGCAGTACTTC. This chain connects TRBV6-5 to TRBJ2-7; 12 positions agree with TRBD2. Losses at the gene ends were 6 bases for V and 2 bases for J; bases not matched to a gene: 5. CDR1 and CDR2 from the germline V gene are MNHEY and SVGAGI. The CDR3 covers 15 residues.

The V call is TRBV9, the J call TRBJ2-1, with 7 bases that match TRBD2. Trimming removed 5 bases from V and 3 bases from J; junction bases left unmatched: 8. Germline CDR1 SGDLS, CDR2 YYNGEE. CDR3 length: 15 amino acids. The CDR3 coding sequence is TGTGCCAGCAGTGAAGCGGGGAATAACTACAATGAGCAGTTCTTC. Protein sequence: CASSEAGNNYNEQFF.

The V gene is TRBV27, the J gene TRBJ1-5; a possible D gene is TRBD1 (6 bases). V was trimmed by 6 bases and J by 0 bases, leaving 24 bases between them. CDR1 is MNHEY, CDR2 SMNVEV, per germline (reference sequence). The CDR3 is made up of 19 amino acids. CDR3 DNA sequence: TGTGCCAGCAGCCGAGGACAGTCCCCTAAATTTAATAGCAATCAGCCCCAGCATTTT. Encoded protein: CASSRGQSPKFNSNQPQHF.

The CDR3 region is CAIRTSGSQQETQYF. Written as DNA, the CDR3 is TGTGCCATCAGGACCAGCGGGAGTCAGCAAGAGACCCAGTACTTC. The gene calls are TRBV10-3 and TRBJ2-5; TRBD2 agrees at 8 bases. Germline trimming cut 6 bases from V and 2 bases from J; bases unmatched to any gene: 8. The CDR3 is 15 amino acids. Germline CDR1 ENHRY, CDR2 SYGVKD.

The J gene is TRBJ1-2, the V gene TRBV6-2 or TRBV6-3; D gene ambiguous. The CDR3 totals 15 residues. Germline V lookup: CDR1 MNHEY, CDR2 SVGEGT. V dropped 0 bases and J dropped 4 bases, with 12 bases sitting between them. DNA for the CDR3: TGTGCCAGCAGTTACTCGTCATCGACTTCCTATGGCTACACCTTC. Amino acids: CASSYSSSTSYGYTF.

The chain is built from TRBV18 and TRBJ2-3; 7 bases fit TRBD2. There are 16 residues in the CDR3. Trimming cost V 10 bases and J 3 bases; bases outside gene matches: 16. Germline CDR1 is KGHSH and CDR2 is LQKENI. For the CDR3, the DNA is TGTGCCACCAGTCGCATAAGCGGGGAGAGGACAGATACGCAGTATTTT. Translated, it gives CATSRISGERTDTQYF.

This clone was seen a single time. The rearrangement joins TRBV6-5 to TRBJ1-2, with 9 bases that match TRBD1. The CDR3 is 15 amino acids. Germline V lookup: CDR1 MNHEY, CDR2 SVGAGI. The V gene end was trimmed by 6 bases and the J gene end by 4 bases; junction bases not matched to a gene: 9. The CDR3 protein is CASSRDREATYGYTF. In nucleotides, the CDR3 is TGTGCCAGCAGCCGGGACAGGGAGGCTACCTATGGCTACACCTTC.

The chain couples TRBV5-1 to TRBJ2-7; 9 bases match TRBD1. Germline CDR1 is SGHRS and CDR2 is YFSETQ. V trimming: 9 bases; J trimming: 5 bases; junction bases outside the gene matches: 15. The CDR3 loop spans 15 amino acids. The chain's CDR3 is CATKSIPGQGHEQYF. The CDR3 DNA reads TGCGCCACCAAGTCCATACCGGGACAGGGACACGAGCAGTACTTC.

This clone showed up just once. The CDR3 reads CSAGGIGELFF. The CDR3 nucleotides read TGCAGTGCAGGGGGAATCGGGGAGCTGTTTTTT. The chain recombines TRBV20-1 with TRBJ2-2; possibly TRBD1 for D (6 bases). V was shortened by 6 bases and J by 7 bases, with 9 bases between the two germline ends. Germline CDR1 DFQATT, CDR2 SNEGSKA (reference sequence). This CDR3 region has 11 residues.

The V gene is TRBV5-1, the J gene TRBJ2-5; D call uncertain. Trimming removed 4 bases from V and 1 base from J, with 11 bases in between. Germline lookup yields CDR1 SGHRS and CDR2 YFSETQ. This CDR3 is 14 amino acids long. Here the CDR3 reads CASSRYNSQETQYF. CDR3 nucleotide sequence: TGCGCCAGCAGCCGCTATAATAGCCAAGAGACCCAGTACTTC.

CDR3 loop: CASSFRSTYSGANVLTF. The CDR3 coding sequence is TGTGCCAGCAGCTTCCGGTCCACCTACTCTGGGGCCAACGTCCTGACTTTC. V usage is TRBV12-1 and J usage is TRBJ2-6; the table's D call of TRBD2 was not tested on the DNA. TRBV12-1 represents a pseudogene. The CDR3 is 17 amino acids.

The chain joins TRBV6-2 or TRBV6-3 to TRBJ2-7, with 13 nucleotides matching TRBD2. The CDR3 has 15 residues. Looked up from germline, CDR1 is MNHEY and CDR2 is SVGEGT. With V trimmed by 4 bases and J by 5 bases, 5 bases remained unmatched. The CDR3 spells CASSSQTSGGNEQYF. DNA for the CDR3: TGTGCCAGCAGTTCACAGACTAGCGGGGGGAACGAGCAGTACTTC.

J is TRBJ1-5 and V is TRBV19, with a weak D call TRBD1 (5 bases). Germline CDR1 is LNHDA and CDR2 is SQIVND (reference sequence). This CDR3 has 15 amino acids. V lost 3 bases, J lost 3 bases, and 12 bases lay in between. The DNA of the CDR3 is TGTGCCAGTAGTATTATGGGCAGGGACAATCAGCCCCAGCATTTT. This encodes CASSIMGRDNQPQHF.

CDR3 residues: CASSSSGTARLNEQFF. In nucleotides, the CDR3 is TGTGCCAGCAGCTCATCCGGGACAGCAAGACTAAATGAGCAGTTCTTC. The V gene is TRBV7-2, the J gene TRBJ2-1, with TRBD1 matching 7 bases. Germline CDR1 reads SGHTA; CDR2 reads FQGNSA. V shed 4 bases, J shed 7 bases, and the junction held 13 bases outside the gene matches. CDR3 length: 16 residues.

This clone was detected only once. The rearrangement uses TRBV15 and TRBJ1-6; no clear D. The CDR3 has 19 residues. Trimming pared 1 base from V and 0 bases from J, leaving 16 bases between. Germline V gene lookup returns CDR1 LNHNV and CDR2 YYDKDF (reference sequence). CDR3 amino acids: CATSRGRTRNHSYNSPLHF. CDR3 bases: TGTGCCACCAGCAGAGGGAGGACCAGGAACCACTCCTATAATTCACCCCTCCACTTT.

The chain has TRBV19 and TRBJ2-3, with D unresolved. Germline loops: CDR1 LNHDA, CDR2 SQIVND (reference sequence). This CDR3 spans 11 amino acids. V shed 4 bases and J shed 3 bases, with 2 bases lying between them. CDR3 in DNA: TGTGCCAGTAGTACAACAGATACGCAGTATTTT. Translation gives CASSTTDTQYF.

The chain carries TRBV19 and TRBJ1-3, with 8 nucleotides matching TRBD1. With 6 bases clipped from V and 0 bases from J, the junction kept 7 bases outside the gene matches. Germline V CDR1 and CDR2: LNHDA, SQIVND (reference sequence). This CDR3 comprises 16 residues. DNA of the CDR3: TGTGCCAGTAGCCTTCCCGGACAGGGCTCTGGAAACACCATATATTTT. It is translated as CASSLPGQGSGNTIYF.

This chain's CDR3 is CASSLFGNYGYTF. CDR3 in DNA: TGTGCCAGCAGTTTGTTCGGGAACTATGGCTACACCTTC. The V gene is TRBV25-1, the J gene TRBJ1-2; no clear D gene. The V end lost 5 bases, the J end lost 2 bases, and 9 bases lay between the germline ends. The germline gives CDR1 MGHDK, CDR2 SYGVNS. The CDR3 consists of 13 residues.